This TCR beta chain was sequenced for a study of CD8+CD57+ T cells in acquired aplastic anemia (dated by TCRdb to about 2018). The study in broad terms: DNA extracted from sorted CD4+ and CD8+ cells had a mean of about 3.2 ug, with a range of roughly 0.19 to 27.4 ug. CD8+CD57+ expansion was defined as a frequency above the mean frequency observed in healthy subjects.

With respect to this clonotype: The specificity of this receptor is unknown. Per-base qualities were not stored, and no clone one base away is much larger.

Flow cytometry had shown CD8+CD57+ cell expansion in the patients selected for sequencing. Severe acquired aplastic anemia was diagnosed in all patients according to International Study of Aplastic Anemia and Agranulocytosis and Camitta criteria. Patients had received no therapy at the time of blood sampling. The study deep-sequenced TCR repertoires of sorted CD4+ and CD8+ blood T cells from severe aplastic anemia patients and healthy subjects. In the USA, patient enrollment took place under clinicaltrials.gov protocols 00001620, 01623167, 00001397, 00071045, 00081523 and 00961064. Ficoll-Paque density gradient centrifugation was used to isolate peripheral blood mononuclear cells. Before DNA was extracted, CD4+ and CD8+ T cells were sorted using either FACS or magnetic beads. Genomic DNA served as template for TCR beta VDJ combination and CDR3 sequence profiling. An Illumina HiSeq 2000 was used for TCR repertoire sequencing. In the authors' own workflow: Repertoire assessment relied on Simpson's diversity index, CDR3 size and DJ length profiles, and TRBV/TRBJ rearrangement plots. The immunodominant clone was defined as the most abundant DNA sequence in deep sequencing data. CDR3 amino acid sequences were checked for sharing across subjects and were also compared against the VDJdb database and published repertoires. In TCRdb, the public reads were trimmed at Q25 with fastp and aligned with MiXCR, with productive beta chains retained. For every CDR3 protein sequence, its rows merge into one entry that carries the most common genes and DNA. The V and J calls shown here were made by TCRdb, not taken from the authors' results. The sample profile shows about 120,000 distinct CDR3 sequences; 58% of them were found once. The top ten clonotypes cover around 29% of the sample.

What the work shows at the level of the full study, not this receptor alone: No significant difference in CD8+ Simpson's diversity was found between patients and healthy controls (P=0.060). Roughly 30 CD8+ CDR3 sequences were shared between patients and controls but appeared highly expressed in patients and within their immunodominant clones.

The CDR3 numbers 15 residues from cysteine through phenylalanine. This entry keeps only the CDR3 DNA: 45 bases, framed from base 1. CDR1 SEHNR and CDR2 FQNEAQ were looked up in the germline V gene (reference sequence). V is pruned by 6 bases and J by 10 bases, leaving 8 bases of the junction without a gene match. Sequenced input: sorted CD4+, CD8+, or CD8+CD57+ T cells (not recorded which) from PBMCs. The clonotype originates from a human donor with aplastic anemia. The chain links TRBV7-9 with TRBJ1-6; 11 junctional bases match TRBD1. The DNA reads as follows: TGTGCCAGCAGTGAGGGGACAGGGGGTAGGTCACCCCTCCACTTT. This is translated as CASSEGTGGRSPLHF.